What follows are 27 T cell receptor beta chains derived from one specimen sequenced in a study of shared clonotypes between healthy human individuals. Assay used: immunoSEQ multiplex PCR; TCRdb lists only in-frame clones, some missing. The data contain 180,000 or so clones, roughly 91% of them singletons. Sequenced material: naive CD4+ T cells sorted from blood. Described subset: CD45RA+ positively selected. The origin of the receptors is a woman in her thirties in good health.

In this sample, this clone turned up a few times. This specimen includes other DNA sequences encoding the same CDR3. J is TRBJ1-5 and V is TRBV28; D is uncertain. The CDR3 loop spans 13 amino acids. Germline V gene sequence: CDR1 MDHEN, CDR2 SYDVKM. V dropped 3 bases and J dropped 1 base, with 4 bases sitting between them. This chain's CDR3 is CASSLDSNQPQHF. The CDR3 nucleotides are TGTGCCAGCAGTTTGGACAGCAATCAGCCCCAGCATTTT. The full variable domain, its missing parts supplied by reference TRBV28 and TRBJ1-5, is DVKVTQSSRYLVKRTGEKVFLECVQDMDHENMFWYRQDPGLGLRLIYFSYDVKMKEKGDIPEGYSVSREKKERFSLILESASTNQTSMYLCASSLDSNQPQHFGDGTRLSIL.

The DNA for the CDR3 is TGTGCCAGCAGTTTTCTGATAGGGGAGACCCAGTACTTC. Its protein product is CASSFLIGETQYF. The rearrangement joins TRBV27 to TRBJ2-5, with no clear D. The CDR3 length is 13 residues. Trimming removed 3 bases at V and 5 bases at J, with 10 bases between. Per the germline V gene, CDR1 is MNHEY and CDR2 is SMNVEV (reference sequence).

The chain couples TRBV4-1 to TRBJ2-7, with TRBD2 matching over 13 bases. The CDR3 totals 17 residues. The J segment lost 3 bases and the V segment lost 4 bases, leaving 9 bases of the junction unmatched. Germline CDR1 reads MGHRA; CDR2 reads YSYEKL. The CDR3 protein is CASSRTGLAGVNYEQYF. The DNA of the CDR3 is TGCGCCAGCAGCCGCACCGGACTAGCGGGAGTGAACTACGAGCAGTACTTC.

V and J are TRBV5-3 and TRBJ1-1; D gene uncertain. TRBV5-3 is an open reading frame whose function is uncertain. V shed 0 bases and J shed 2 bases, with 8 bases lying between them. The CDR3 totals 14 residues. The CDR3 DNA is TGTGCCAGAAGCTTGGTTCCGATAAACACTGAAGCTTTCTTT. As protein: CARSLVPINTEAFF.

This chain uses TRBV5-4 with TRBJ2-5; D possibly corresponds to TRBD1 (6 bases). The J call could be wrong; TRBJ2-7 is a better fit for the DNA end. The CDR3 contains 16 residues. Looked up from germline, CDR1 is SGHNT and CDR2 is YYREEE (reference sequence). The CDR3 sequence: CASRRTGGGQEYEQYF. In nucleotides, the CDR3 is TGTGCCAGCAGAAGGACTGGGGGCGGCCAGGAGTACGAGCAGTACTTC.

The chain has TRBV30 and TRBJ2-7, with 12 bases aligning to TRBD2. The V gene end was trimmed by 4 bases and the J gene end by 7 bases; junction bases not matched to a gene: 8. Germline V gives CDR1 GTSNPN, CDR2 SVGIG (reference sequence). The CDR3 has 14 amino acids. As DNA, the CDR3 is TGTGCCTGGAAGGGACTAGCGGGCGTAGGTGAGCAGTACTTC. Its protein product is CAWKGLAGVGEQYF.

The rearrangement joins TRBV28 to TRBJ1-2, with a weak D call TRBD1 (5 bases). V was pared by 5 bases and J by 5 bases, with 18 bases between. This CDR3 has 15 amino acids. Looked up from germline, CDR1 is MDHEN and CDR2 is SYDVKM. The CDR3 reads CASSPSDEGRYGYTF. The CDR3 DNA reads as TGTGCCAGCAGTCCATCCGATGAGGGGAGATATGGCTACACCTTC.

The J gene is TRBJ2-7, the V gene TRBV6-5, with 8 nucleotides matching TRBD2. This CDR3 is 15 amino acids long. J lost 2 bases, V lost 4 bases, and 7 bases had no gene match. From germline, CDR1 is MNHEY and CDR2 SVGAGI. CDR3 sequence: CASSSAGAAAYEQYF. CDR3 DNA sequence: TGTGCCAGCAGTTCAGCGGGAGCAGCGGCCTACGAGCAGTACTTC.

This sequence joins TRBV28 and TRBJ1-5; D not resolved. V was pared by 6 bases and J by 2 bases, with 14 bases between. Germline V gives CDR1 MDHEN, CDR2 SYDVKM. This CDR3 has 15 amino acids. The CDR3 sequence is CASSFSSKGNQPQHF. Written as DNA, the CDR3 is TGTGCCAGCAGCTTTTCGTCGAAGGGCAATCAGCCCCAGCATTTT.

This clone was observed a handful of times. The V gene is TRBV10-3, the J gene TRBJ1-2, with no clear D. The germline V gene has CDR1 ENHRY and CDR2 SYGVKD. The ends were cut back, 0 bases at V and 7 bases at J, with 6 bases in the middle. The CDR3 consists of 12 residues. The DNA of the CDR3 is TGTGCCATCAGTGAGTCGGAACTTGGCTACACCTTC. Its translation: CAISESELGYTF.

The rearrangement uses TRBV19 and TRBJ2-7; D tentatively reads TRBD1 or TRBD2 (5 bases each). V gave up 4 bases and J gave up 1 base, with 14 bases separating them. The germline gives CDR1 LNHDA, CDR2 SQIVND (reference sequence). The CDR3 sequence is 15 residues long. The CDR3: CASSTPGTASYEQYF. The CDR3 DNA reads as TGTGCCAGTAGTACCCCCGGGACGGCATCCTACGAGCAGTACTTC.

The chain combines TRBV2 with TRBJ1-5; tentative D call: TRBD1 (5 bases). There are 19 residues in the CDR3. CDR1 is SNHLY and CDR2 is FYNNEI in the germline V gene. V was cut by 6 bases and J by 2 bases, with 26 bases left in between. The CDR3 sequence is CASSGRYGAPGDGNQPQHF. The CDR3 nucleotides are TGTGCCAGCAGCGGAAGGTATGGGGCCCCTGGGGATGGCAATCAGCCCCAGCATTTT.

V usage is TRBV11-1 and J usage is TRBJ2-1; 9 bases match TRBD1. Germline-derived CDR1 and CDR2 are SGHAT and FQDESV (reference sequence). CDR3 length equals 17 residues. The V and J ends lost 5 bases and 8 bases, in that order; junction bases with no gene match: 16. CDR3 protein: CASSDAQQGALGDEQFF. The CDR3 DNA reads as TGTGCCAGCAGCGACGCCCAACAGGGGGCTCTAGGGGATGAGCAGTTCTTC.

This chain connects TRBV30 to TRBJ1-1; TRBD1 aligns across 7 bases. The CDR3 loop spans 13 amino acids. The germline CDR1 and CDR2 sequences are GTSNPN and SVGIG (reference sequence). After removal of 5 bases from V and 2 bases from J, the junction contained 5 bases not matched to a gene. The CDR3 coding sequence is TGTGCCTGGTCGACAGGGTTTAACACTGAAGCTTTCTTT. Translating gives CAWSTGFNTEAFF.

This sequence joins TRBV10-3 and TRBJ2-1, with 9 bases fitting TRBD1. V trimming: 1 base; J trimming: 9 bases; junction bases outside the gene matches: 10. This CDR3 is built from 16 residues. Germline V CDR1 and CDR2: ENHRY, SYGVKD. The CDR3 nucleotides read TGTGCCATCAGTGAGTTGCTTGGACAGGGGAGGGGTGAGCAGTTCTTC. This sequence encodes CAISELLGQGRGEQFF.

The chain carries TRBV7-8 and TRBJ2-7; possibly TRBD1 for D (6 bases). This CDR3 comprises 14 residues. Germline loops: CDR1 SGHVS, CDR2 FQNEAQ. V lost 4 bases, J lost 3 bases, and 13 bases lay in between. CDR3 sequence (DNA): TGTGCCAGCAGCTCGGGGATACAGGGCTACGAGCAGTACTTC. It specifies CASSSGIQGYEQYF.

This rearrangement joins TRBV5-5 to TRBJ2-7, with D possibly TRBD2 on 6 matching bases. Trimming pared 3 bases from V and 7 bases from J, leaving 14 bases between. CDR1 SGHKS and CDR2 YYEKEE come from the germline V gene (reference sequence). The CDR3 has 13 residues. CDR3 sequence: CASSSRLVREQYF. As DNA, the CDR3 is TGTGCCAGCAGCTCCCGACTAGTACGAGAGCAGTACTTC.

The chain has TRBV6-7 and TRBJ1-2; no clear D. TRBV6-7 falls under the ORF class, with uncertain function. The germline V and J ends were trimmed by 11 bases and 1 base, with 11 bases remaining between them. This CDR3 is 12 amino acids long. The CDR3 DNA is TGTGCCTCCCGCCGGGGTAACTATGGCTACACCTTC. Residues: CASRRGNYGYTF.

V and J are TRBV19 and TRBJ1-5, with 8 bases fitting TRBD1. Germline CDR1 LNHDA, CDR2 SQIVND (reference sequence). The V gene end was trimmed by 3 bases and the J gene end by 5 bases; junction bases not matched to a gene: 3. This CDR3 contains 14 residues. CDR3 DNA sequence: TGTGCCAGTAGTATGGGCAGGGGGCATCAGCCCCAGCATTTT. It codes for CASSMGRGHQPQHF. The full variable domain, with the rest looked up from reference TRBV19 and TRBJ1-5, is DGGITQSPKYLFRKEGQNVTLSCEQNLNHDAMYWYRQDPGQGLRLIYYSQIVNDFQKGDIAEGYSVSREKKESFPLTVTSAQKNPTAFYLCASSMGRGHQPQHFGDGTRLSIL.

The chain is built from TRBV7-8 and TRBJ2-5, with D perhaps matching TRBD1 (6 bases). Germline V gene sequence: CDR1 SGHVS, CDR2 FQNEAQ. V lost 2 bases to trimming and J lost 4 bases, with 8 bases between them. The CDR3 length is 13 residues. The CDR3 coding sequence is TGTGCCAGCAGCTTATGGACAGTAGAGACCCAGTACTTC. Amino acids: CASSLWTVETQYF. Complete variable domain (other parts from reference TRBV7-8 and TRBJ2-5): GAGVSQSPRYKVAKRGQDVALRCDPISGHVSLFWYQQALGQGPEFLTYFQNEAQLDKSGLPSDRFFAERPEGSVSTLKIQRTQQEDSAVYLCASSLWTVETQYFGPGTRLLVL.

The CDR3, as DNA: TGTGCCAGCCGCCCCTGTTCCTACGAGCAGTACTTC. Protein product: CASRPCSYEQYF. The chain links TRBV7-4 to TRBJ2-7; D unresolved. CDR1 SGHVT and CDR2 SQSDAQ come from the germline V gene. This CDR3 spans 12 amino acids. V lost 8 bases, J lost 1 base, and 9 bases lay in between. Full variable domain (remainder filled in from reference TRBV7-4 and TRBJ2-7): GAGVSQSPRYKVAKRGRDVALRCDSISGHVTLYWYRQTLGQGSEVLTYSQSDAQRDKSGRPSGRFSAERPERSVSTLKIQRTEQGDSAVYLCASRPCSYEQYFGPGTRLTVT.

In DNA form, the CDR3 reads TGTGCCAGCTCACCGGACCGAGCTAACTATGGCTACACCTTC. Protein: CASSPDRANYGYTF. The chain joins TRBV18 to TRBJ1-2; unclear D gene. V was clipped by 3 bases and J by 0 bases, with 8 bases between them. This CDR3 spans 14 amino acids. The germline V gene encodes CDR1 KGHSH and CDR2 LQKENI.

The V and J genes are TRBV7-6 and TRBJ2-2; D is unresolved. Deletions cut 3 bases from V and 5 bases from J, with 13 bases between. This CDR3 has 15 amino acids. Germline CDR1 SGHVS, CDR2 FNYEAQ. The CDR3 loop reads CASSLAYWVTGELFF. The CDR3 region has the DNA TGTGCCAGCAGCTTGGCTTACTGGGTGACCGGGGAGCTGTTTTTT.

The chain links TRBV14 to TRBJ2-7; TRBD1 is a possible D gene (5 bases). Germline-derived CDR1 and CDR2 are SGHDN and FVKESK. V dropped 8 bases and J dropped 0 bases, with 8 bases sitting between them. CDR3 length: 12 residues. Here the CDR3 reads CASSRGSYEQYF. DNA of the CDR3: TGTGCCAGCTCTAGGGGCTCCTACGAGCAGTACTTC.

The chain links TRBV5-1 to TRBJ1-5; tentatively, D is TRBD1 (6 bases). Between the trimmed V and J ends, which lost 4 bases and 6 bases, there was a span of 14 bases. CDR3 size: 14 residues. The germline CDR1 and CDR2 sequences are SGHRS and YFSETQ. The CDR3 coding sequence is TGCGCCAGCAGCGAACAGGGTAGCGGTCAGCCCCAGCATTTT. Amino acid sequence: CASSEQGSGQPQHF.

The V and J genes are TRBV27 and TRBJ1-5, with TRBD1 matching 7 bases. CDR3 size: 17 residues. J was trimmed by 2 bases and V by 6 bases; bases with no gene match: 13. Germline CDR1 reads MNHEY; CDR2 reads SMNVEV (reference sequence). The CDR3 bases are TGTGCCAGCAGAAGGGACAGTCCCCTTGGGGGCAATCAGCCCCAGCATTTT. This sequence encodes CASRRDSPLGGNQPQHF.

This chain links TRBV5-1 with TRBJ2-2, with 9 bases that match TRBD2. Germline CDR1 SGHRS, CDR2 YFSETQ. J lost 2 bases, V lost 0 bases, and 2 bases had no gene match. The CDR3 totals 16 residues. The CDR3 loop is CASSLASGKNTGELFF. CDR3 nucleotides: TGCGCCAGCAGCTTGGCTAGCGGGAAAAACACCGGGGAGCTGTTTTTT.